This TCR beta chain was identified during a study of vaccination effects on CD4 cells after COVID-19. Study-wide background: Either the mRNA-1273 or the BNT162b2 vaccine was given to participants as two doses. The study obtained samples from a couple of convalescent patients 16 days and one week before vaccination.

Before sequencing took place, the ViraFEST assay used viral peptide pools to expand antigen-specific CD4+ T cells. Isolating CD4+ T cells followed less than 12 days of culture. Convalescent patients had PCR-confirmed SARS-CoV-2 infection between March and December 2020. In culture with 10 IU/ml IL-2 and roughly 9.3 ug/ml peptides, PBMC were grown at 1.5 million to 2.5 million per well. Half-medium exchanges with IL-2 medium took place on days 3 and 7. With regard to this clone: Antigen: not known.

Measured with immunoSEQ multiplex PCR; TCRdb has only the in-frame clones, and not every one. The table includes more than 35,000 clones, about 73% detected once. This CDR3 region has 13 residues. The V gene's germline CDR1 is MNHEY and CDR2 SVGAGI. The V end lost 2 bases, the J end lost 2 bases, and 5 bases lay between the germline ends. This material consisted of CD4+ T cells from PBMCs cultured with HCoV-NL63 spike peptides, taken before COVID-19 vaccination. The receptor was derived from a human donor who had a prior SARS-CoV-2 infection. The chain employs TRBV6-5 and TRBJ2-3, with D unclear. The CDR3 nucleotides are TGTGCCAGCAGTTACGACTTCACAGATACGCAGTATTTT. Its translation: CASSYDFTDTQYF.